The rows below give T cell receptor beta chains drawn from one sample of a study of PD-L1 blockade in urothelial cancer. Sequencing was performed with immunoSEQ multiplex PCR; in TCRdb, only in-frame clones are kept and a portion is missing. The sample comprises about 82,000 clones, more than 90% of which are singletons, and more than 8% rests with the top ten. Here the sequenced sample was PBMCs, taken around atezolizumab (anti-PD-L1) treatment. These receptors were obtained from a man in his sixties with urothelial cancer. The CDR3 runs from the conserved cysteine through the conserved F or W. The D gene is left open where the match is weak.

V	D	J	CDR3
TRBV5-4	TRBD2	TRBJ2-3	CASSRRVTGGRDTQYF
TRBV7-2	NA	TRBJ1-1	CASSSTPGGTEAFF
TRBV6-1	NA	TRBJ2-3	CATRQIGVSTDTQYF
TRBV7-9	NA	TRBJ2-7	CASSFTGYEQYF
TRBV6-1	TRBD1	TRBJ1-3	CASSQTGVDTIYF
TRBV4-2	NA	TRBJ2-1	CASSQLRGGDLSYNEQFF
TRBV5-4	NA	TRBJ1-2	CASSLVEGAKNLYGYTF
TRBV19	TRBD2	TRBJ2-2	CASSESGVNTGELFF
TRBV21-1	NA	TRBJ1-2	CASSKVRGSYGYTF
TRBV27	NA	TRBJ2-5	CASSPGTGTQYF
TRBV5-5	NA	TRBJ2-3	CASSLWLATDTQYF